This is a list of T cell receptor beta chains from one sample in a study of cytomegalovirus exposure and HLA in healthy donors. Sequencing used immunoSEQ multiplex PCR; TCRdb keeps in-frame clones, though not all of them. Of around 91,000 clones in the sample, about two thirds are singletons; the top ten hold roughly 2.1%. Sequenced sample: PBMCs. Source of these receptors: a human donor in good health. The CDR3 runs from the conserved cysteine through the conserved F or W. The D gene is left open where the match is weak. Expanded clones get a size class; other rows say once, few or many, or leave the size out.

d_call,j_call,v_call,clone_size,cdr3_aa,cdr3_nt
.,TRBJ1-2,TRBV5-1,.,CASSLVGANNYGYTF,TGCGCCAGCAGCTTGGTAGGGGCAAATAACTATGGCTACACCTTC
TRBD1,TRBJ1-5,TRBV7-2,.,CASSDRGRNQPQHF,TGTGCCAGCAGCGACAGGGGGCGTAATCAGCCCCAGCATTTT
.,TRBJ2-7,TRBV5-5,.,CASSLAPGSSYEQYF,TGTGCCAGCAGCCTGGCCCCGGGGAGCTCCTACGAGCAGTACTTC
TRBD1,TRBJ2-1,TRBV5-1,.,CASSFGTGGNEQFF,TGCGCCAGCAGCTTCGGGACAGGGGGGAATGAGCAGTTCTTC
.,TRBJ2-5,TRBV25-1,.,CASRLGLVETQYF,TGTGCCAGCAGACTGGGGCTCGTAGAGACCCAGTACTTC
.,TRBJ2-7,TRBV6-5,.,CASSPGQTISYEQYF,TGTGCCAGCAGTCCCGGACAGACAATCTCCTACGAGCAGTACTTC
TRBD1,TRBJ2-7,TRBV11-2,once,CASSRLDRDNSYEQYF,TGTGCCAGCAGCCGTCTAGACAGGGACAACTCCTACGAGCAGTACTTC
.,TRBJ2-7,TRBV5-5,.,CASSLVLLYEQYF,TGTGCCAGCAGCTTGGTGTTACTTTACGAGCAGTACTTC
.,TRBJ1-2,TRBV7-2,.,CASSFTGHHGYTF,TGTGCCAGCAGCTTTACAGGTCATCATGGCTACACCTTC
TRBD1,TRBJ1-4,TRBV4-3,.,CASSQGQGFNEKLFF,TGCGCCAGCAGCCAAGGACAGGGGTTTAATGAAAAACTGTTTTTT
TRBD2,TRBJ2-1,TRBV5-4,few,CASSRGSGGYNEQFF,TGTGCCAGCAGCCGAGGCAGCGGGGGTTACAATGAGCAGTTCTTC
TRBD2,TRBJ2-1,TRBV19,.,CASSTRGGGALEQFF,TGTGCCAGTAGTACCCGGGGCGGGGGGGCCCTTGAGCAGTTCTTC
.,TRBJ2-1,TRBV7-9,once,CASSLVSWGPNEQFF,TGTGCCAGCAGCTTAGTTTCCTGGGGGCCCAATGAGCAGTTCTTC
.,TRBJ1-4,TRBV19,.,CASSISSGDGNEKLFF,TGTGCCAGTAGTATTAGCTCCGGGGATGGGAATGAAAAACTGTTTTTT
TRBD1,TRBJ1-1,TRBV29-1,.,CSVARDRVETEAFF,TGCAGCGTCGCCCGGGACAGGGTTGAAACTGAAGCTTTCTTT
TRBD1,TRBJ2-3,TRBV7-2,.,CASSPYGGQGASDTQYF,TGTGCCAGCAGCCCATACGGTGGACAGGGGGCATCAGATACGCAGTATTTT
.,TRBJ2-3,TRBV5-1,.,CASTSEPRSTDTQYF,TGCGCCAGCACCTCTGAGCCGCGAAGCACAGATACGCAGTATTTT
.,TRBJ2-3,TRBV25-1,few,CASSLQSTDTQYF,TGTGCCAGCAGTTTACAGAGCACAGATACGCAGTATTTT
TRBD1,TRBJ1-4,TRBV6-6,few,CASSYSGTGDEKLFF,TGTGCCAGCAGTTACTCTGGGACAGGGGATGAAAAACTGTTTTTT
TRBD2,TRBJ2-7,TRBV5-1,.,CASSGLLAGGDEQYF,TGCGCCAGCAGCGGTTTACTAGCGGGGGGGGACGAGCAGTACTTC
.,TRBJ1-1,TRBV7-2,.,CASSSRSERTEAFF,TGTGCCAGCAGCTCGCGTAGTGAGCGGACTGAAGCTTTCTTT
TRBD2,TRBJ2-3,TRBV7-2,.,CASMTSGVDTQYF,TGTGCCAGCATGACTAGCGGGGTTGATACGCAGTATTTT
TRBD1,TRBJ1-1,TRBV7-3,.,CASSSDRGTEAFF,TGTGCCAGCAGCTCGGACAGGGGCACTGAAGCTTTCTTT
.,TRBJ1-5,TRBV19,.,CASSSSPDRSLSNQPQHF,TGTGCCAGTAGTAGTAGCCCCGACAGGTCTTTGAGCAATCAGCCCCAGCATTTT
TRBD1,TRBJ2-7,TRBV9,.,CASSLTLGGVYEQYF,TGTGCCAGCAGCCTCACTTTAGGGGGCGTCTACGAGCAGTACTTC
.,TRBJ2-6,TRBV10-3,few,CAISGTVSGANVLTF,TGTGCCATCAGTGGGACAGTCTCTGGGGCCAACGTCCTGACTTTC
.,TRBJ2-7,TRBV12-1,few,CASSPPGGNRSSSYEQYF,TGTGCCAGCAGCCCCCCAGGGGGGAACCGATCTAGCTCCTACGAGCAGTACTTC
.,TRBJ1-1,TRBV27,few,CASSLEGQGFTEAFF,TGTGCCAGCAGTTTAGAAGGTCAGGGGTTCACTGAAGCTTTCTTT
.,TRBJ2-1,TRBV11-3,.,CASSPYDNEQFF,TGTGCCAGCAGCCCCTACGACAATGAGCAGTTCTTC
.,TRBJ1-1,TRBV2,.,CASIRSEGKPGGTEAFF,TGTGCCAGCATCCGCTCGGAGGGGAAGCCGGGGGGGACTGAAGCTTTCTTT
TRBD1,TRBJ2-2,TRBV18,.,CASSPLGQGTGELFF,TGTGCCAGCTCACCACTGGGACAGGGCACCGGGGAGCTGTTTTTT
.,TRBJ2-2,TRBV19,.,CATPPPQGDTGELFF,TGTGCCACCCCTCCTCCCCAGGGTGACACCGGGGAGCTGTTTTTT
.,TRBJ1-2,TRBV9,.,CASSVGKQHGYTF,TGTGCCAGCAGCGTAGGAAAACAGCATGGCTACACCTTC
.,TRBJ2-5,TRBV7-3,.,CASSFLYQETQYF,TGTGCCAGCAGCTTCTTGTACCAAGAGACCCAGTACTTC
TRBD1,TRBJ2-1,TRBV7-3,few,CASSLNPKIETGVNEQFF,TGTGCCAGCAGCTTGAACCCGAAGATAGAGACAGGGGTCAATGAGCAGTTCTTC
.,TRBJ2-1,TRBV6-1,once,CASSEVRPGNEQFF,TGTGCCAGCAGTGAAGTCCGCCCCGGGAATGAGCAGTTCTTC
TRBD1,TRBJ1-1,TRBV7-9,few,CASSRIDRVRGMVRPEAFF,TGTGCCAGCAGCCGTATCGACAGGGTACGAGGAATGGTGCGTCCTGAAGCTTTCTTT
TRBD1,TRBJ1-1,TRBV7-3,.,CASSSTGGSTEAFF,TGTGCCAGCAGCTCTACAGGGGGGAGCACTGAAGCTTTCTTT
.,TRBJ1-3,TRBV7-6,.,CASSLAEGPPYSGNTIYF,TGTGCCAGCAGCTTAGCAGAGGGTCCACCTTATTCTGGAAACACCATATATTTT
.,TRBJ2-7,TRBV30,.,CAWMPQGGTYEQYF,TGTGCCTGGATGCCCCAGGGGGGAACCTACGAGCAGTACTTC
.,TRBJ1-5,TRBV7-2,.,CASSLAREGRQPQHF,TGTGCCAGCAGCTTAGCGCGGGAGGGCCGGCAGCCCCAGCATTTT
TRBD1,TRBJ1-6,TRBV10-3,.,CAIRATGEYNSPLHF,TGTGCCATCAGAGCCACAGGGGAGTATAATTCACCCCTCCACTTT
.,TRBJ1-2,TRBV7-2,.,CASSPRGYYGYTF,TGTGCCAGCAGCCCGCGGGGATACTATGGCTACACCTTC
TRBD2,TRBJ2-3,TRBV4-3,few,CASSQRERGYTDTQYF,TGCGCCAGCAGCCAAAGGGAGCGGGGGTACACAGATACGCAGTATTTT
TRBD2,TRBJ2-1,TRBV9,.,CASSVSGGDNEQFF,TGTGCCAGCAGCGTAAGCGGGGGGGACAATGAGCAGTTCTTC
.,TRBJ2-7,TRBV6-5,.,CASSRRGLTYEQYF,TGTGCCAGCAGTAGGAGGGGTCTAACCTACGAGCAGTACTTC
TRBD1,TRBJ1-4,TRBV5-1,.,CASTRTGRNEKLFF,TGCGCCAGCACGAGGACAGGGAGAAATGAAAAACTGTTTTTT